This T cell receptor beta chain appears in the sequencing data of a study of cytomegalovirus exposure and HLA in healthy donors. As for the study in general: Most genotyped donors, around 86% of about 400, had Caucasian-associated genetic ancestry.

Germline values: CDR1 SGHDT, CDR2 YYEEEE. The V end lost 2 bases, the J end lost 4 bases, and 13 bases lay between the germline ends. This CDR3 comprises 15 residues. Study-level points and caveats: Researchers counted 164 TCR beta chains as cytomegalovirus-associated. The authors judged a highly shared variant cluster likely a sequencing artifact. Sequencing depth roughly uniform across donors was assumed in presence/absence analyses.

PCR was performed using 60 Vbeta and 13 Jbeta primers. This table comes from immunoSEQ multiplex PCR, and its TCRdb copy is limited to in-frame clones, with some not included. Of roughly 200,000 clones in the sample, approximately 85% are singletons; the top ten hold 2.3%. Comments on this clone: Its antigen is still unknown.

The material sequenced was PBMCs. The chain links TRBV5-6 to TRBJ1-3, with a weak D call TRBD1 (6 bases). This TCR was recovered from a woman between 45 and 60 years old in good health and CMV-seronegative. DNA of the CDR3: TGTGCCAGCAGCTTTCGGGGGGCGACAGGAAACACCATATATTTT. The encoded protein is CASSFRGATGNTIYF. The full variable domain, with the rest looked up from reference TRBV5-6 and TRBJ1-3, is DAGVTQSPTHLIKTRGQQVTLRCSPKSGHDTVSWYQQALGQGPQFIFQYYEEEERQRGNFPDRFSGHQFPNYSSELNVNALLLGDSALYLCASSFRGATGNTIYFGEGSWLTVV.